The count of the clone carrying this T cell receptor (beta chain) is one. The germline gives CDR1 SEHNR, CDR2 FQNEAQ (reference sequence). The CDR3 has 15 amino acids. V was clipped by 2 bases and J by 5 bases; unmatched bases: 5. These data belong to a study of blood T cell repertoires in COVID-19. Study at large: Sample material is recorded as cDNA or gDNA derived from T cells, B-cell-depleted T cells, or PBMCs.

TCRdb's table, derived via immunoSEQ multiplex PCR, lists solely in-frame clones and lacks some. The repertoire includes around 100,000 clones, about 85% of them detected once, and about an eighth sits in the top ten. The receptor was derived from a man aged 50 or older with active or convalescent COVID-19. The V gene is TRBV7-9, the J gene TRBJ2-1; the match to TRBD2 covers 8 bases. Sequencing was done on a sample of peripheral blood. CDR3: CASSLLRGAHNEQFF. DNA of the CDR3: TGTGCCAGCAGCTTATTGCGGGGGGCCCACAATGAGCAGTTCTTC.